This entry describes one T cell receptor (beta chain). Antigen: not known. This sample is part of a study of cytomegalovirus exposure and HLA in healthy donors. As for the study in general: Among the roughly 400 genotyped donors, around 85% were placed in the Caucasian-associated ancestry cluster.

Broader study findings: Association of a missense DCLRE1C variant with TCR beta V- and J-gene trimming was reported in a later analysis. The Asian-associated ancestry cluster reportedly had fewer N-insertions than the 666-donor mean in a later analysis. As a later analysis showed, several of the most significant clusters appeared to be linked to common viral pathogens.

The CDR3 is 17 amino acids. The V and J ends lost 6 bases and 0 bases, in that order; junction bases with no gene match: 14. Germline V CDR1 and CDR2: MDHEN, SYDVKM. PCR primers comprised 60 Vbeta and 13 Jbeta primers. Sequenced by immunoSEQ multiplex PCR; TCRdb stores in-frame clones only, minus some. Of 170,000 or so clones detected, over 70% appear once; the ten largest clones hold 2.5% to 3.5%. Sample: PBMCs. The source is a woman aged 50 to 60 in good health and CMV-seropositive. This sequence joins TRBV28 and TRBJ2-7; TRBD1 matches at 7 bases. The DNA for the CDR3 is TGTGCCAGCAGCCTAGGGATTAGGACAGGCTTCTCCTACGAGCAGTACTTC. Translating it yields CASSLGIRTGFSYEQYF.